One and the same sample provided the 14 T cell receptor beta chains below, sequenced in a study of T cells in Graves' hyperthyroidism and ophthalmopathy. Amplification of TCR beta CDR3 regions was performed using RNA transcripts as template. Initially, a first-round RT-PCR of the TCR CDR3 employed the HTBI primer set. TCRdb independently ran MiXCR on the multiplex PCR reads; one entry per CDR3 protein. The data contain about 600,000 distinct CDR3 sequences, approximately 15% of them singletons. The sample was blood. The receptors stem from a young woman with Graves' ophthalmopathy.

This chain joins TRBV20-1 and TRBJ2-7; 9 nucleotides agree with TRBD1. CDR1 is DFQATT and CDR2 is SNEGSKA in the germline V gene (reference sequence). The ends lost 2 bases at V and 2 bases at J; junction bases unmatched: 13. The CDR3 extends over 17 amino acids. Written as DNA, the CDR3 is TGCAGTGCTAGACCCCCCCCTGGACAGGGGACCACCTACGAGCAGTACTTC. Amino acid sequence: CSARPPPGQGTTYEQYF.

This clonotype has a handful of counts. The chain carries TRBV9 and TRBJ1-5; unclear D gene. CDR1 and CDR2 from the germline V gene are SGDLS and YYNGEE. The CDR3 consists of 13 residues. V shed 4 bases and J shed 4 bases, with 9 bases lying between them. CDR3 loop: CASSPAGNQPQHF. For the CDR3, the DNA is TGTGCCAGCAGCCCGGCTGGGAATCAGCCCCAGCATTTT.

This clonotype was counted between two and nine times. The chain combines TRBV24-1 with TRBJ2-6, with TRBD1 matching 7 bases. This CDR3 comprises 16 residues. V dropped 5 bases and J dropped 0; count of bases not matched to a gene: 3. Germline V CDR1 and CDR2: KGHDR, SFDVKD. The CDR3 protein is CATSARQGSGANVLTF. The CDR3 DNA follows: TGTGCCACCAGTGCCAGACAGGGCTCTGGGGCCAACGTCCTGACTTTC.

This clonotype was detected ten times or more. This chain connects TRBV6-1 to TRBJ1-1; D remains ambiguous. CDR3 length: 14 amino acids. The germline V and J ends were trimmed by 5 bases and 1 base, with 11 bases remaining between them. The germline CDR1 and CDR2 sequences are MNHNS and SASEGT. The CDR3 here is CASSLFWANTEAFF. CDR3 DNA sequence: TGTGCCAGCAGTCTCTTCTGGGCGAACACTGAAGCTTTCTTT.

The V and J genes are TRBV20-1 and TRBJ1-2, with 9 bases matching TRBD1. V was pared by 5 bases and J by 4 bases, with 8 bases of the junction left unmatched. Germline lookup yields CDR1 DFQATT and CDR2 SNEGSKA (reference sequence). The CDR3 has 14 residues. CDR3 DNA: TGCAGTGCTTCTCAGGACAGGGGTGGCTATGGCTACACCTTC. This sequence encodes CSASQDRGGYGYTF.

This clonotype was picked up many times. The chain joins TRBV20-1 to TRBJ1-3; D unclear. Germline loops: CDR1 DFQATT, CDR2 SNEGSKA (reference sequence). The V and J ends lost 0 bases and 3 bases respectively, with 9 bases between them. CDR3 length: 14 amino acids. CDR3 DNA: TGCAGTGCTAGAGAGGGAGGGTTTGGAAACACCATATATTTT. Its translation is CSAREGGFGNTIYF.

The chain links TRBV5-5 to TRBJ1-2, with D tentatively TRBD1 (5 bases). The V and J ends lost 4 bases and 1 base respectively, with 23 bases between them. The CDR3 is made up of 18 amino acids. The V gene's germline CDR1 is SGHKS and CDR2 YYEKEE (reference sequence). CDR3 protein: CASSRPGVGLRVNYGYTF. In nucleotides, the CDR3 is TGTGCCAGCAGCCGCCCCGGCGTGGGGCTCAGAGTTAACTATGGCTACACCTTC.

V is TRBV5-1 and J is TRBJ2-5; D not resolved. V was clipped by 2 bases and J by 5 bases, with 7 bases between them. The CDR3 totals 12 residues. Looked up from germline, CDR1 is SGHRS and CDR2 is YFSETQ. CDR3 sequence reads: CASSFYRETQYF. The CDR3 coding sequence is TGCGCCAGCAGCTTCTATCGCGAGACCCAGTACTTC.

The chain has TRBV4-3 and TRBJ2-5, with 8 bases that match TRBD1. This CDR3 contains 15 residues. Germline V lookup: CDR1 LGHNA, CDR2 YSLEER. V shed 4 bases, J shed 2 bases, and the junction held 6 bases outside the gene matches. The CDR3 DNA reads TGCGCCAGCAGCCCAGGGACAGGCCAACAAGAGACCCAGTACTTC. It codes for CASSPGTGQQETQYF.

This clonotype was counted once. A much larger clonotype is one base distant, so this may be a read error. This rearrangement joins TRBV12-3 or TRBV12-4 to TRBJ2-5; 8 positions agree with TRBD2. The length of the CDR3 is 14 residues. CDR3 DNA: TGTGCCACTTCTTTGGGACTAGGGCAAGAGGCCCAGTACTTC. The encoded protein is CATSLGLGQEAQYF.

This clonotype occurred many times. This chain connects TRBV7-9 to TRBJ2-7; 8 bases are a match to TRBD2. The CDR3 totals 15 residues. Germline CDR1 reads SEHNR; CDR2 reads FQNEAQ (reference sequence). Unmatched junction bases numbered 5, after V lost 1 base and J lost 3 bases. CDR3 nucleotide sequence: TGTGCCAGCAGCTTAGGGACTAGCTTTCTCTACGAGCAGTACTTC. Its translation is CASSLGTSFLYEQYF. The full variable domain, its missing parts supplied by reference TRBV7-9 and TRBJ2-7, is DTGVSQNPRHKITKRGQNVTFRCDPISEHNRLYWYRQTLGQGPEFLTYFQNEAQLEKSRLLSDRFSAERPKGSFSTLEIQRTEQGDSAMYLCASSLGTSFLYEQYFGPGTRLTVT.

In this sample, this clonotype turned up a few times. The J gene is TRBJ1-1, the V gene TRBV6-2 or TRBV6-3; D is undetermined. The CDR3 has 15 amino acids. V lost 5 bases, J lost 3 bases, and 16 bases lay in between. The germline CDR1 and CDR2 sequences are MNHEY and SVGEGT. The CDR3 DNA sequence: TGTGCCAGCAGTCTCAACGGCGGTGGGGACACTGAAGCTTTCTTT. This gives the protein CASSLNGGGDTEAFF.

Many counts were recorded for this clonotype. The rearrangement joins TRBV6-5 to TRBJ2-3; 9 nucleotides agree with TRBD2. Germline CDR1 is MNHEY and CDR2 is SVGAGI. Trimming removed 2 bases from V and 1 base from J; junction bases left unmatched: 1. The CDR3 runs to 15 residues. CDR3 region: CASSYKREGTDTQYF. The CDR3 DNA reads as TGTGCCAGCAGTTACAAGCGGGAGGGCACAGATACGCAGTATTTT.

As regards this clonotype: Given a much more abundant clone one base away, this may be a read error. This rearrangement joins TRBV7-2 to TRBJ2-1, with D tentatively TRBD2 (5 bases). The CDR3 is made up of 15 amino acids. Germline CDR1 reads SGHTA; CDR2 reads FQGNSA. In nucleotides, the CDR3 is TGTGCCGGCAGCTTTAGGGCTAGCCCCTACAATGAGCAGTTCTTC. It encodes CAGSFRASPYNEQFF.